This TCR beta chain was obtained from a study of human T cells and chemical hapten exposure. Study-level information: Patches that contained 0.01% DPC were applied to the upper back and read at 6 days.

Each CDR3 protein is one row after TCRdb ran MiXCR on the RACE reads. The data show around 56,000 distinct CDR3 sequences, 9.9% seen once. This clonotype was picked up many times. Antigen unknown. Study findings and constraints: The study found that DPC sensitization did not change TCRs above 1 in 1000 frequency.

Germline CDR1 reads SEHNR; CDR2 reads FQNEAQ (reference sequence). Trimming removed 5 bases from V and 7 bases from J, with 18 bases in between. The CDR3 extends over 15 amino acids. Specified time point: pre-sensitization, week 0. Treatment given: therapeutic diphenylcyclopropenone sensitization with weekly scalp DPC. Ahead of applying each patch test, blood was sampled. Whole blood that had not been fractionated was the source of extracted total RNA. The material was whole blood, obtained in connection with sensitization to the hapten diphenylcyclopropenone (DPC). The chain links TRBV7-9 to TRBJ2-1; no reliable D call. This TCR came from a man in his forties with alopecia areata. Some clones in this sample may be carry-over from other donors' samples. CDR3 sequence (DNA): TGTGCCAGCAGCCCGACCCGTAATTACGGGAATGAGCAGTTCTTC. Encoded protein: CASSPTRNYGNEQFF.